This T cell receptor beta chain came from a study of vaccination and CD4 T cells after COVID-19. Treatment specified: approximately 11-day PBMC culture with coronavirus spike peptide pools or control peptides (ViraFEST assay). ViraFEST enlarged antigen-specific T cell populations with peptide pools and afterwards sequenced TCRs. Cultured CD4+ T cell DNA underwent sequencing with the Oncomine TCR Beta short-read assay. In TCRdb, the PCR reads were re-called with MiXCR into one record per CDR3 protein. The data hold about 21,000 distinct CDR3 sequences, with around 55% observed a single time. This clonotype was detected only a few times. The antigen remains unidentified. Sequencing input: CD4+ T cells from blood, cultured in vitro. The TCR comes from a human donor who had recovered from COVID-19.

The CDR3: CASSPLGYRDRGGNTEAFF. The DNA for the CDR3 is TGTGCCAGCAGCCCGCTAGGGTATAGGGACAGGGGAGGCAACACTGAAGCTTTCTTT. The chain recombines TRBV7-9 with TRBJ1-1; 10 bases are shared with TRBD1. CDR3 size: 19 residues. V lost 5 bases, J lost 2 bases, and 17 bases stayed unmatched. Germline CDR1 is SEHNR and CDR2 is FQNEAQ (reference sequence).